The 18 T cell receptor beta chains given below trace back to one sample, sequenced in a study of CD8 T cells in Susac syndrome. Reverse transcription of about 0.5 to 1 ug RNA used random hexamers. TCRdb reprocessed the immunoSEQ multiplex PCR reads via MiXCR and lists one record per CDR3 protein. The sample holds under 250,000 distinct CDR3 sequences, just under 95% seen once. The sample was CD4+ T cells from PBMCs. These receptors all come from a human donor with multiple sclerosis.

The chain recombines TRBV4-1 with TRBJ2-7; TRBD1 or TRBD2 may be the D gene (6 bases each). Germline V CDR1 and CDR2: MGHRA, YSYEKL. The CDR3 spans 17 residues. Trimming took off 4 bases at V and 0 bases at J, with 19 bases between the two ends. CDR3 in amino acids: CASSPRGEATPSYEQYF. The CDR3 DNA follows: TGCGCCAGCAGCCCAAGGGGGGAAGCGACCCCCTCCTACGAGCAGTACTTC.

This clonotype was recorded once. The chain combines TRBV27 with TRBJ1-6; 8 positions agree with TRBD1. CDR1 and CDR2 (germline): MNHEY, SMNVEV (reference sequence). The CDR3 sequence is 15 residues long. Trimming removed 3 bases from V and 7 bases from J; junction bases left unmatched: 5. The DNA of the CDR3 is TGTGCCAGCAGTTTCCTCAGACAGGGGAATTCACCCCTCCACTTT. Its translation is CASSFLRQGNSPLHF.

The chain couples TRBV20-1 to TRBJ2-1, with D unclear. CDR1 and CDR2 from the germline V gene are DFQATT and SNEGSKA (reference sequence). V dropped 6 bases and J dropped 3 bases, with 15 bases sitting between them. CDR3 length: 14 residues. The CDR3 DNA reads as TGCAGTGCCCCCGCCAGGATTAGCTACAATGAGCAGTTCTTC. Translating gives CSAPARISYNEQFF.

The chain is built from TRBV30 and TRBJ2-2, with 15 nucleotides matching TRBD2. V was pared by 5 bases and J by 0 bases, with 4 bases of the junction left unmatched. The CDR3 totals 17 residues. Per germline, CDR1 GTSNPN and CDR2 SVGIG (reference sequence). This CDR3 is CAWSGLAGGPNTGELFF. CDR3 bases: TGTGCCTGGTCGGGACTAGCGGGAGGACCGAACACCGGGGAGCTGTTTTTT.

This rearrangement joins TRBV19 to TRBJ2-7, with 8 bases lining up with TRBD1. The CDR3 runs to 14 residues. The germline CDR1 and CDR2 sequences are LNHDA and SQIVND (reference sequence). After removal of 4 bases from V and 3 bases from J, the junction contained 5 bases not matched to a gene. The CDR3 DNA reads TGTGCCAGTAGTAACCGGGACAGGAGCTACGAGCAGTACTTC. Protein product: CASSNRDRSYEQYF.

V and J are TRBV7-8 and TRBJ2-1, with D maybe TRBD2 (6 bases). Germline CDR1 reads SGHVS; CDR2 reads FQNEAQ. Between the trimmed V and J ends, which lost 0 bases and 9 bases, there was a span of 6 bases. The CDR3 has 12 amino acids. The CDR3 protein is CASSLAGGEQFF. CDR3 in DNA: TGTGCCAGCAGCTTAGCGGGGGGTGAGCAGTTCTTC.

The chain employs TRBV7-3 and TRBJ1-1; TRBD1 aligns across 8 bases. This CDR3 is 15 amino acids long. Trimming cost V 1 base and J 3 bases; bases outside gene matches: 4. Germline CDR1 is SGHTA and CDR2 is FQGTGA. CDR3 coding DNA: TGTGCCAGCAGCTTAAGGACAGGGAGAGACACTGAAGCTTTCTTT. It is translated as CASSLRTGRDTEAFF.

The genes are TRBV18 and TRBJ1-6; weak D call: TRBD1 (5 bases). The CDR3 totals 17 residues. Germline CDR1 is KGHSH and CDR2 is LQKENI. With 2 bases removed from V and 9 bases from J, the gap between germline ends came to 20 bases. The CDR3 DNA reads TGTGCCAGCTCACCAACGTCATCCGGGACTCAATCTTCACCCCTCCACTTT. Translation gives CASSPTSSGTQSSPLHF.

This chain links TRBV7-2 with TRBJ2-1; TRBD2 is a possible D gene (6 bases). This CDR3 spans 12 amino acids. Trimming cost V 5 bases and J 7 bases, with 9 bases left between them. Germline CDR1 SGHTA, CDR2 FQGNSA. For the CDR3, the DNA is TGTGCCAGCAGCCGACTAGTTAATGAGCAGTTCTTC. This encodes CASSRLVNEQFF.

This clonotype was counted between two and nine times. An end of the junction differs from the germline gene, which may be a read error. CDR3 amino acids: CASSKTENPGELFF. As DNA, the CDR3 is TGCGCCAGCAGCAAAACCGAGAACCCCGGGGAGCTGTTTTTT. The chain uses TRBV5-1 and TRBJ2-2; D is unclear. This CDR3 has 14 residues. Germline CDR1 reads SGHRS; CDR2 reads YFSETQ.

The CDR3 loop reads CASSHGTWGQVVGDTQYF. The CDR3 bases are TGCGCCAGCAGCCACGGAACGTGGGGACAGGTGGTGGGAGATACGCAGTATTTT. V is TRBV4-1 and J is TRBJ2-3; 8 positions agree with TRBD1. The CDR3 sequence is 18 residues long. J lost 5 bases, V lost 3 bases, and 16 bases had no gene match. Germline V gene lookup returns CDR1 MGHRA and CDR2 YSYEKL.

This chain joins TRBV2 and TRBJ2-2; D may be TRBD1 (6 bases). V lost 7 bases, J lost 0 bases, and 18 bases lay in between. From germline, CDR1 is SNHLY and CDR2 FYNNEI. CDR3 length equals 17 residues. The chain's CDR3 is CASTPNPGTPNTGELFF. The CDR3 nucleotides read TGTGCCAGCACTCCAAACCCCGGGACACCGAACACCGGGGAGCTGTTTTTT.

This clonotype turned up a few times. In nucleotides, the CDR3 is TGTGCCAGCAGCCCCGACAGTCGGAATCAGCCCCAGCATTTT. It specifies CASSPDSRNQPQHF. This chain uses TRBV2 with TRBJ1-5; TRBD1 might be the D (5 bases). The CDR3 runs to 14 residues. Germline assignment: CDR1 SNHLY and CDR2 FYNNEI. V gave up 6 bases and J gave up 4 bases, with 13 bases separating them.

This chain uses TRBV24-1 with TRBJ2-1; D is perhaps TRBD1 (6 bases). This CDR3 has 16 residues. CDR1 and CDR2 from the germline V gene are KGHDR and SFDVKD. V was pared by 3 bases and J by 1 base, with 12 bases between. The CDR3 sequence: CATSDGTRGSYNEQFF. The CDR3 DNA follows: TGTGCCACCAGTGATGGGACACGCGGATCCTACAATGAGCAGTTCTTC.

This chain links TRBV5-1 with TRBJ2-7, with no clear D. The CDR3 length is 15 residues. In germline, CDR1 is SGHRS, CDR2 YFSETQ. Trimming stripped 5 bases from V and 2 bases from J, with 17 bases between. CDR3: CASRVTGPYTYEQYF. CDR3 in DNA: TGCGCCAGCAGAGTCACCGGGCCCTACACCTACGAGCAGTACTTC.

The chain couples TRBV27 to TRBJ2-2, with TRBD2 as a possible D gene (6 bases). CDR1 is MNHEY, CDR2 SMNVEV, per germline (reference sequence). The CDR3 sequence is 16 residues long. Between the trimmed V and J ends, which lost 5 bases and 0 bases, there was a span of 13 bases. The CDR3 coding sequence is TGTGCCAGCAGTATAAATAGCGGAACGAACACCGGGGAGCTGTTTTTT. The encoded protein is CASSINSGTNTGELFF.

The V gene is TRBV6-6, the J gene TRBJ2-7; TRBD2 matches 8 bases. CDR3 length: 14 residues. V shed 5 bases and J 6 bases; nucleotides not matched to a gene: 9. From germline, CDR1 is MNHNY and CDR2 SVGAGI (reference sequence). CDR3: CASSATSEFAEQYV. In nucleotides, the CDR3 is TGTGCCAGCAGTGCGACTAGCGAGTTCGCCGAGCAGTACGTC.

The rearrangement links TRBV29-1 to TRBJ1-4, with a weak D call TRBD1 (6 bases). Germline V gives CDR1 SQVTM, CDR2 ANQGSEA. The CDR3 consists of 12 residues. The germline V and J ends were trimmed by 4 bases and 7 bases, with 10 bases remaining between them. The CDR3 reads CSVAQGGEKLFF. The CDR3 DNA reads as TGCAGCGTTGCACAGGGAGGTGAAAAACTGTTTTTT.